This is a list of T cell receptor beta chains from one sample in a study of T-cell reconstitution after alpha-beta-depleted transplantation in children. One entry per CDR3 protein, called by TCRdb with MiXCR from the PCR reads. The data show approximately 200,000 distinct CDR3 sequences, with 13% to 15% seen just once and around 13% held by the top ten. The source material was PBMCs from the stem cell graft donor, sampled from the stem cell graft. Receptors were obtained from a human donor who donated a stem cell graft to a child with acute lymphoblastic leukemia. The CDR3 runs from the conserved cysteine through the conserved F or W. The D gene is left open where the match is weak. Some rows have no size entry. The others give once, few or many, or a class for an expanded clone.

CDR3 protein	CDR3 DNA	clone size	J gene	CDR3 length	V gene	D gene
CASSPLDSLNTEAFF	TGCGCCAGCAGCCCGTTGGACAGCTTGAACACTGAAGCTTTCTTT	few	TRBJ1-1	15	TRBV5-1	NA
CASSLERSGPYEQYF	TGTGCCAGCAGCTTAGAACGGTCCGGGCCCTACGAGCAGTACTTC	few	TRBJ2-7	15	TRBV11-2	NA
CASSRLSGANVLTF	TGTGCCAGCAGCCGCCTTTCTGGGGCCAACGTCCTGACTTTC	many	TRBJ2-6	14	TRBV7-9	NA
CASSLGTGDGANVLTF	TGCGCCAGCAGCTTGGGGACAGGGGACGGGGCCAACGTCCTGACTTTC	many	TRBJ2-6	16	TRBV5-1	TRBD1
CSAEYRDMTRWNYGYTF	TGCAGTGCTGAATATCGGGACATGACACGATGGAACTATGGCTACACCTTC	many	TRBJ1-2	17	TRBV20-1	NA
CASSKEPSGRETQYF	TGCGCCAGCAGCAAGGAGCCTAGCGGGAGAGAGACCCAGTACTTC	many	TRBJ2-5	15	TRBV5-1	TRBD2
CASSFSGYQSINGGYGYTF	TGCGCCAGCAGCTTCTCCGGGTACCAGAGTATTAACGGGGGCTATGGCTACACCTTC	many	TRBJ1-2	19	TRBV5-1	NA
CASSFGNRGADTQYF	TGCGCCAGCAGCTTCGGAAACAGGGGAGCAGATACGCAGTATTTT	medium-sized	TRBJ2-3	15	TRBV5-1	TRBD1
CASSFIGEGTEAFF	TGTGCCAGCAGTTTCATTGGGGAGGGGACTGAAGCTTTCTTT	few	TRBJ1-1	14	TRBV12-3/TRBV12-4	NA
CASSQRRQGGNTEAFF	TGTGCCAGCAGCCAACGTCGACAGGGAGGAAACACTGAAGCTTTCTTT	many	TRBJ1-1	16	TRBV7-6	TRBD1
CASSLKANTGELFF	TGCGCCAGCAGCTTGAAGGCGAACACCGGGGAGCTGTTTTTT	many	TRBJ2-2	14	TRBV5-1	NA
CSVEARGRFYEQYF	TGCAGCGTTGAAGCCCGGGGCCGCTTCTACGAGCAGTACTTC	NA	TRBJ2-7	14	TRBV29-1	NA
CASSSQRLAGGPLSTDTQYF	TGTGCCAGCAGCTCCCAGAGACTAGCGGGAGGGCCCTTATCCACAGATACGCAGTATTTT	many	TRBJ2-3	20	TRBV5-4	TRBD2
CASSFGDSYNEQFF	TGTGCCAGCAGTTTCGGAGACTCCTACAATGAGCAGTTCTTC	many	TRBJ2-1	14	TRBV12-3/TRBV12-4	NA
CASQPRGTHHEQFF	TGTGCCAGCCAGCCACGGGGAACCCATCATGAGCAGTTCTTC	NA	TRBJ2-1	14	TRBV7-2	NA
CASSEIRTFRGKNTGELFF	TGTGCCAGCAGTGAAATTAGGACTTTCCGAGGGAAGAACACCGGGGAGCTGTTTTTT	few	TRBJ2-2	19	TRBV2	NA
CASSLAGGAGYTF	TGTGCCAGCAGTTTGGCAGGGGGGGCTGGCTACACCTTC	many	TRBJ1-2	13	TRBV27	TRBD1
CASSKALPVTNSPLHF	TGTGCCAGCAGTAAAGCCCTTCCGGTCACCAATTCACCCCTCCACTTT	many	TRBJ1-6	16	TRBV12-3/TRBV12-4	NA
CASSDMGRVKAFF	TGTGCCAGCAGTGACATGGGGCGCGTTAAAGCTTTCTTT	many	TRBJ1-1	13	TRBV6-1	NA
CASSLGRDRGTDTQYF	TGTGCCAGCAGTCTCGGCCGGGACAGGGGGACAGATACGCAGTATTTT	few	TRBJ2-3	16	TRBV27	TRBD1
CATSDTYTDTQYF	TGTGCCACCAGTGATACCTACACAGATACGCAGTATTTT	NA	TRBJ2-3	13	TRBV24-1	NA
CASSQSESGSAYEQYF	TGCGCCAGCAGTCAATCTGAATCGGGGTCCGCCTACGAGCAGTACTTC	NA	TRBJ2-7	16	TRBV23-1	NA
CASSLEYDARRSGNEQFF	TGTGCCAGCAGCTTAGAATATGACGCCCGGCGATCGGGCAATGAGCAGTTCTTC	NA	TRBJ2-1	18	TRBV11-2	NA
CASSLSGDTEAFF	TGTGCCAGCAGTTTATCTGGGGACACTGAAGCTTTCTTT	NA	TRBJ1-1	13	TRBV12-3/TRBV12-4	NA
CASSKGAGPGGQYF	TGTGCCAGCAGCAAGGGGGCGGGCCCGGGAGGGCAGTACTTC	many	TRBJ2-7	14	TRBV12-3/TRBV12-4	NA
CASSYSTQGPGGYTF	TGTGCCAGCAGTTACTCGACCCAGGGGCCGGGTGGCTACACCTTC	few	TRBJ1-2	15	TRBV6-2/TRBV6-3	NA
CASREAGNGYTF	TGCGCCAGCAGGGAGGCAGGAAATGGCTACACCTTC	many	TRBJ1-2	12	TRBV5-1	NA
CASSSSGSQETQYF	TGTGCCAGCAGCTCTAGCGGCAGTCAAGAGACCCAGTACTTC	many	TRBJ2-5	14	TRBV7-9	TRBD2
CASSFGEAYEQYF	TGTGCCAGCAGCTTCGGGGAAGCCTACGAGCAGTACTTC	many	TRBJ2-7	13	TRBV5-6	NA
CASSLWSGETQYF	TGTGCCAGCAGCTTATGGAGCGGGGAGACCCAGTACTTC	many	TRBJ2-5	13	TRBV7-9	NA
CASSRRGTGENIQYF	TGTGCCAGCAGCCGCCGCGGGACAGGGGAGAACATTCAGTACTTC	NA	TRBJ2-4	15	TRBV12-3/TRBV12-4	TRBD1
CSVEELLTGRYEQYF	TGCAGCGTTGAAGAGTTACTGACAGGGCGCTACGAGCAGTACTTC	many	TRBJ2-7	15	TRBV29-1	TRBD1
CASSHIGDIEQFF	TGTGCCAGCAGCCATATTGGGGACATCGAGCAGTTCTTC	many	TRBJ2-1	13	TRBV3-1	NA
CASGQGGNHMFWKPQHF	TGTGCCAGCGGACAGGGCGGCAATCACATGTTTTGGAAGCCCCAGCATTTT	many	TRBJ1-5	17	TRBV2	TRBD1
CASSLRDRVPGEQFF	TGTGCCAGCAGCTTGAGGGACAGGGTGCCGGGGGAGCAGTTCTTC	many	TRBJ2-1	15	TRBV5-6	TRBD1
CASSQVAGVVNEQFF	TGCGCCAGCAGCCAAGTTGCGGGAGTGGTCAATGAGCAGTTCTTC	many	TRBJ2-1	15	TRBV4-1	TRBD2
CASSESKGVGSPLHF	TGTGCCAGCAGTGAATCAAAGGGAGTCGGGTCACCCCTCCACTTT	NA	TRBJ1-6	15	TRBV25-1	NA
CASSSRNPPYEQYF	TGTGCCAGCAGCTCGCGGAACCCTCCCTACGAGCAGTACTTC	NA	TRBJ2-7	14	TRBV5-5	NA
CASSESRHSGNTIYF	TGTGCCAGCAGTGAAAGCCGTCACTCTGGAAACACCATATATTTT	few	TRBJ1-3	15	TRBV2	NA
CASRARSLAGVIGELFF	TGTGCCAGCAGAGCGAGATCGCTAGCGGGAGTTATCGGGGAGCTGTTTTTT	few	TRBJ2-2	17	TRBV7-9	TRBD2
CASSLTSGESTDTQYF	TGTGCCAGCAGCTTGACTAGCGGGGAGAGCACAGATACGCAGTATTTT	NA	TRBJ2-3	16	TRBV5-6	TRBD2
CASRHASGGKQYF	TGTGCCAGCAGGCATGCTTCCGGAGGGAAGCAGTACTTC	many	TRBJ2-7	13	TRBV5-5	NA
CASSSLAGANTGELFF	TGTGCCAGCAGCTCACTAGCGGGGGCGAACACCGGGGAGCTGTTTTTT	many	TRBJ2-2	16	TRBV7-9	TRBD2
CASSLLLGAGGGRETQYF	TGTGCCAGCAGCTTACTTCTAGGGGCAGGGGGCGGACGAGAGACCCAGTACTTC	many	TRBJ2-5	18	TRBV11-2	TRBD1
CASSPRLAGVQSYEQYF	TGTGCCAGCAGTCCTAGACTAGCGGGAGTTCAATCCTACGAGCAGTACTTC	many	TRBJ2-7	17	TRBV28	TRBD2
CASSGGGVAGLNEQFF	TGTGCCAGCAGCGGAGGAGGGGTAGCGGGACTGAATGAGCAGTTCTTC	few	TRBJ2-1	16	TRBV13	TRBD2
CSASSDPYRPSYEQYF	TGCAGTGCTTCTTCCGATCCCTACCGACCCTCCTACGAGCAGTACTTC	many	TRBJ2-7	16	TRBV20-1	NA
CASSSSLGRDEKLFF	TGCGCCAGCAGCTCCTCCTTGGGGCGGGATGAAAAACTGTTTTTT	NA	TRBJ1-4	15	TRBV5-1	NA
CASSRQGVNEKLFF	TGTGCCAGCAGTCGACAGGGGGTGAATGAAAAACTGTTTTTT	many	TRBJ1-4	14	TRBV27	TRBD1
CASSPTGTSGRSNEQFF	TGTGCCAGCAGCCCCACCGGGACTAGCGGGAGAAGCAATGAGCAGTTCTTC	many	TRBJ2-1	17	TRBV6-1	TRBD2
CASRPGGQETQYF	TGTGCCAGCCGACCGGGGGGGCAAGAGACCCAGTACTTC	many	TRBJ2-5	13	TRBV12-3/TRBV12-4	TRBD2
CASSLALTRVGEQFF	TGCGCCAGCAGCTTGGCTCTAACCAGAGTCGGTGAGCAGTTCTTC	many	TRBJ2-1	15	TRBV5-1	NA
CASSLVLGRVQHGYTF	TGTGCCAGCAGCTTAGTTCTCGGCAGGGTACAGCATGGCTACACCTTC	many	TRBJ1-2	16	TRBV7-2	NA
CASSVETGFHGGYTF	TGTGCCAGCAGCGTAGAGACAGGGTTCCATGGAGGCTACACCTTC	many	TRBJ1-2	15	TRBV9	TRBD1
CASSRGQGPNSPQHF	TGTGCCAGCAGTCGCGGACAGGGACCAAATTCGCCCCAGCATTTT	NA	TRBJ1-5	15	TRBV12-3/TRBV12-4	TRBD1
CASSPLDRVEAFF	TGTGCCAGCTCACCCCTGGACAGAGTTGAAGCTTTCTTT	many	TRBJ1-1	13	TRBV18	NA
CSAGSVTASYEQYF	TGCAGTGCCGGATCGGTGACAGCCTCCTACGAGCAGTACTTC	NA	TRBJ2-7	14	TRBV20-1	NA